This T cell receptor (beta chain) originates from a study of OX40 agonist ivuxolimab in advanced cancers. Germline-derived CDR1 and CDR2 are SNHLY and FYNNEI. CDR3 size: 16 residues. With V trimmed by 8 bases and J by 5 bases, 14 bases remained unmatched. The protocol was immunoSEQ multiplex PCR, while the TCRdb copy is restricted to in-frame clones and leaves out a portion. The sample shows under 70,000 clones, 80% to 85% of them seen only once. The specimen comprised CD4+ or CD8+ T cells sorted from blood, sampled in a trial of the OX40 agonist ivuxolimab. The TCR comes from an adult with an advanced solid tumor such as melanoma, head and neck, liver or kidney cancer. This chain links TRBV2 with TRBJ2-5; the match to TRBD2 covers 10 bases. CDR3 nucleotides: TGTGCCAGCGAGAGACTAGCGGGCAACTTGGGGGAGACCCAGTACTTC. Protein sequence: CASERLAGNLGETQYF.